This T cell receptor beta chain was identified during a study of T cell responses to AZD1222 COVID-19 vaccine. Study-wide results and caveats: Donors, mostly white British, included more females; clonal diversity was possibly underestimated.

TCRdb keeps only in-frame clones here, not all; method: immunoSEQ multiplex PCR. The sample carries some 150,000 clones, approximately 92% recorded once. As for this clone: Its antigen remains unknown.

V gave up 4 bases and J gave up 4 bases, with 16 bases separating them. Germline CDR1 reads MNHEY; CDR2 reads SMNVEV (reference sequence). The CDR3 runs to 15 residues. The TCR originated in an adult who received the AZD1222 COVID-19 vaccine. This chain links TRBV27 with TRBJ1-2; D might be TRBD1 (5 bases). The material sequenced was peripheral blood, taken 28 days after the second AZD1222 dose. CDR3: CASSSPSRGSYGYTF. CDR3 in DNA: TGTGCCAGCAGTTCCCCCAGTCGGGGGTCCTATGGCTACACCTTC.